Presented here are 16 T cell receptor beta chains from one specimen sequenced in a study of blood T cell repertoires in COVID-19. Clones were sequenced by immunoSEQ multiplex PCR, and TCRdb holds only the in-frame ones, with some missing. The data contain 160,000 or so clones, 65% to 90% of them singletons. The sequencing sample was made of peripheral blood. The receptor source for this set is a human donor in a cohort sampled during active COVID-19.

V usage is TRBV6-5 and J usage is TRBJ2-5; a possible D gene is TRBD1 (6 bases). CDR1 MNHEY and CDR2 SVGAGI come from the germline V gene. Trimming left V 5 bases short and J 5 bases short, with 18 bases between. The CDR3 has 15 amino acids. The DNA of the CDR3 is TGTGCCAGCAGTCGTCCCGGGACATTTCTGGAGACCCAGTACTTC. Amino acid sequence: CASSRPGTFLETQYF.

The chain couples TRBV4-3 to TRBJ2-2; 8 nucleotides agree with TRBD2. CDR1 is LGHNA and CDR2 is YSLEER in the germline V gene. V shed 3 bases, J shed 3 bases, and the junction held 6 bases outside the gene matches. The CDR3 has 16 amino acids. CDR3 sequence reads: CASSQLAGRDTGELFF. The CDR3 coding sequence is TGCGCCAGCAGCCAGTTAGCGGGGCGGGACACCGGGGAGCTGTTTTTT.

The rearrangement uses TRBV10-1 and TRBJ2-1; 13 nucleotides align to TRBD2. With 3 bases clipped from V and 7 bases from J, the junction kept 3 bases outside the gene matches. The CDR3 contains 15 residues. From germline, CDR1 is WNHNN and CDR2 SYGVQD (reference sequence). The DNA for the CDR3 is TGCGCCAGCAGTGAACTAGCGGGGGGGCGGAATGAGCAGTTCTTC. Protein product: CASSELAGGRNEQFF.

The chain recombines TRBV27 with TRBJ2-7; 7 nucleotides match TRBD1. This CDR3 has 15 amino acids. Germline V gene data show CDR1 as MNHEY and CDR2 as SMNVEV (reference sequence). The V segment lost 3 bases and the J segment 2 bases; nucleotides outside the gene matches: 7. The CDR3 here is CASSFSTGRPYEQYF. CDR3 nucleotides: TGTGCCAGCAGTTTTTCGACAGGGAGACCCTACGAGCAGTACTTC.

V is TRBV3-1 (or the pseudogene TRBV3-2) and J is TRBJ2-7; TRBD2 might be the D (7 bases). The length of the CDR3 is 15 residues. Germline CDR1 and CDR2: LGHDT and YNNKEL (reference sequence). V lost 0 bases, J lost 2 bases, and 11 bases lay in between. The CDR3 here is CASSQEGGGAYEQYF. The CDR3 DNA reads as TGTGCCAGCAGCCAAGAAGGGGGGGGAGCCTACGAGCAGTACTTC.

The chain links TRBV7-9 to TRBJ1-1; the D gene is possibly TRBD1 (6 bases). The CDR3 length is 14 residues. From germline, CDR1 is SEHNR and CDR2 FQNEAQ (reference sequence). Between the trimmed V and J ends, which lost 5 bases and 1 base, there was a span of 11 bases. For the CDR3, the DNA is TGTGCCAGCAGCGCCAGGGGTGAGAACACTGAAGCTTTCTTT. Its translation: CASSARGENTEAFF. Using reference TRBV7-9 and TRBJ1-1 for the parts outside the CDR3, the full variable domain is DTGVSQNPRHKITKRGQNVTFRCDPISEHNRLYWYRQTLGQGPEFLTYFQNEAQLEKSRLLSDRFSAERPKGSFSTLEIQRTEQGDSAMYLCASSARGENTEAFFGQGTRLTVV.

The chain uses TRBV19 and TRBJ1-4; the match to TRBD1 covers 8 bases. CDR3 length: 15 residues. V trimming: 3 bases; J trimming: 7 bases; junction bases outside the gene matches: 7. CDR1 LNHDA and CDR2 SQIVND come from the germline V gene (reference sequence). The CDR3 nucleotides read TGTGCCAGTAGTATTAGGGACAGGCCCGCTGAAAAACTGTTTTTT. The encoded protein is CASSIRDRPAEKLFF.

The chain links TRBV3-1 (or the pseudogene TRBV3-2) to TRBJ1-3; 7 bases are shared with TRBD1. This CDR3 has 16 residues. Germline V lookup: CDR1 LGHDT, CDR2 YNNKEL (reference sequence). The J segment lost 0 bases and the V segment lost 9 bases, leaving 11 bases of the junction unmatched. CDR3 in amino acids: CASGRQGSSSGNTIYF. CDR3 sequence (DNA): TGTGCCAGTGGTCGACAGGGTTCGAGCTCTGGAAACACCATATATTTT.

The J gene is TRBJ2-2, the V gene TRBV4-1; 8 positions agree with TRBD1. Germline V gene data show CDR1 as MGHRA and CDR2 as YSYEKL. Trimming took 0 bases from V and 4 from J; bases not matched to a gene: 7. CDR3 length equals 17 residues. CDR3 residues: CASSQDTGGRSTGELFF. CDR3 DNA sequence: TGCGCCAGCAGCCAAGATACAGGGGGGCGTAGCACCGGGGAGCTGTTTTTT.

The V gene is TRBV29-1, the J gene TRBJ2-4; TRBD2 agrees at 10 bases. The CDR3 sequence is 16 residues long. Germline trimming cut 5 bases from V and 2 bases from J; bases unmatched to any gene: 9. Per germline, CDR1 SQVTM and CDR2 ANQGSEA. The CDR3 spells CSVNEREGGTKNIQYF. The CDR3, as DNA: TGCAGCGTTAATGAGCGGGAGGGGGGTACCAAAAACATTCAGTACTTC.

This rearrangement joins TRBV7-2 to TRBJ2-1; tentative D call: TRBD2 (6 bases). The CDR3 extends over 12 amino acids. Trimming pared 4 bases from V and 12 bases from J, leaving 13 bases between. Germline CDR1 is SGHTA and CDR2 is FQGNSA. CDR3 in DNA: TGTGCCAGCAGCTGGGGGGAATCGGGGCAGTTCTTC. It is translated as CASSWGESGQFF.

The rearrangement uses TRBV9 and TRBJ1-1, with D perhaps TRBD1 (6 bases). V was trimmed by 6 bases and J by 10 bases, leaving 16 bases between them. CDR3 length equals 12 residues. In germline, CDR1 is SGDLS, CDR2 YYNGEE. The CDR3 DNA follows: TGTGCCAGCACCCCCGAAGAGGGGGTAGCTTTCTTT. Its translation is CASTPEEGVAFF.

The rearrangement links TRBV6-4 to TRBJ2-5; 12 nucleotides agree with TRBD2. CDR1 and CDR2 (germline): MRHNA, SNTAGT. V trimming: 3 bases; J trimming: 4 bases; junction bases outside the gene matches: 0. The CDR3 contains 14 residues. The CDR3 DNA reads as TGTGCCAGCAGTGAACTAGCGGGAGGAGAGACCCAGTACTTC. The encoded protein is CASSELAGGETQYF.

The chain is built from TRBV24-1 and TRBJ1-1; D unclear. The CDR3 totals 12 residues. Germline V gene lookup returns CDR1 KGHDR and CDR2 SFDVKD. V lost 8 bases and J lost 5, with 11 bases in between. The CDR3 nucleotides are TGTGCCACCAAGCGGGATGGGACTGAAGCTTTCTTT. Its translation: CATKRDGTEAFF.

CDR3 amino acids: CASSLSPTGANYGYTF. The DNA for the CDR3 is TGTGCCAGCAGCCTTTCGCCAACAGGGGCAAACTATGGCTACACCTTC. The chain couples TRBV13 to TRBJ1-2, with 7 positions matching TRBD1. V lost 5 bases and J lost 2; bases outside the gene matches: 11. Germline lookup yields CDR1 PRHDT and CDR2 FYEKMQ (reference sequence). The CDR3 totals 16 residues.

This chain joins TRBV3-1 (or the pseudogene TRBV3-2) and TRBJ2-6, with TRBD1 matching 8 bases. Germline CDR1 is LGHDT and CDR2 is YNNKEL (reference sequence). With 4 bases clipped from V and 0 bases from J, the junction kept 5 bases outside the gene matches. CDR3 size: 17 residues. The CDR3 coding sequence is TGTGCCAGCAGCCCCCTTACAGGGGGCTCTGGGGCCAACGTCCTGACTTTC. Its translation: CASSPLTGGSGANVLTF.